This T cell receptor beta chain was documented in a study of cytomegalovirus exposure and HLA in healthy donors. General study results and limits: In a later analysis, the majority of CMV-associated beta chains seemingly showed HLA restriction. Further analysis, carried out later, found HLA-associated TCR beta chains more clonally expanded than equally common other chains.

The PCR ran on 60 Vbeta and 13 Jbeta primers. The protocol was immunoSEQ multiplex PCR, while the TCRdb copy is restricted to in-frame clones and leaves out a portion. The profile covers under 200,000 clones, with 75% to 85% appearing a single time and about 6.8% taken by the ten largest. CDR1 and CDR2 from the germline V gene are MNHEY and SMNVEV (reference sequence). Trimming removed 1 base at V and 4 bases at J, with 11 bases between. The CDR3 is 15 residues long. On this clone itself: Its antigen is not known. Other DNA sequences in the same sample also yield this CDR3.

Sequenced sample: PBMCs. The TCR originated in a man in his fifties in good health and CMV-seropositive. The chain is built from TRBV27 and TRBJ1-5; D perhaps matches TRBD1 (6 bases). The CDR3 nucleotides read TGTGCCAGCAGTTTATTGGGACAATCGAATCAGCCCCAGCATTTT. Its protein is CASSLLGQSNQPQHF.